The TCR beta chain under discussion was sequenced for a study of shared clonotypes between healthy human individuals. This CDR3 comprises 15 residues. V was cut by 6 bases and J by 0 bases, with 12 bases left in between. Germline assignment: CDR1 MNHEY and CDR2 SVGAGI. TCRdb's copy holds only in-frame clones and misses some; the assay was immunoSEQ multiplex PCR. The data show 550,000 to 700,000 clones, with less than 80% seen just once and more than 1.5% held by the top ten. This clonotype originated in a woman aged 30 to 39 in good health. The chain employs TRBV6-5 and TRBJ2-4; D is unresolved. Input material: memory CD4+ T cells sorted from blood. Subset of the sample: CD45RA-negative fraction. CDR3 region: CASSPRQLAKNIQYF. The CDR3 DNA reads as TGTGCCAGCAGCCCAAGGCAGCTAGCCAAAAACATTCAGTACTTC.